The 9 T cell receptor beta chains below all came from one sample that was sequenced in a study of STAT3 mutations in large granular lymphocyte leukemia. Sequencing used immunoSEQ multiplex PCR; TCRdb keeps in-frame clones, though not all of them. The data contain some 17,000 clones, 70% to 90% of them seen just once; the ten biggest clones take up 8.6%. No antigen has been identified for these receptors. Study-level results: Every T-cell large granular lymphocyte leukemia patient had at least one immunodominant TCR beta clonotype.

The material sequenced was peripheral blood mononuclear cells. The receptor set was obtained from a man aged 45-65 years with T-cell large granular lymphocyte leukemia. Some clones in this sample may be carry-over from other donors' samples.

The CDR3 DNA reads TGTGTCACCCTAAAGGGACTGAGCACAGATACGCAGTATTTT. The encoded protein is CVTLKGLSTDTQYF. The V gene is TRBV6-1, the J gene TRBJ2-3, with a tentative D call TRBD2 (6 bases). This CDR3 has 14 amino acids. Germline loops: CDR1 MNHNS, CDR2 SASEGT.

CDR3 nucleotides: TGTGCCAGCAGCCATGGCGGGACGAACACCGGGGAGCTGTTTTTT. Its translation is CASSHGGTNTGELFF. V gene TRBV5-6 combines with J gene TRBJ2-2; TRBD2 is a possible D gene (6 bases). Trimming pared 4 bases from V and 0 bases from J, leaving 10 bases between. From germline, CDR1 is SGHDT and CDR2 YYEEEE. This CDR3 spans 15 amino acids.

The chain employs TRBV7-2 and TRBJ2-1, with a possible D match to TRBD1 (6 bases). CDR3 size: 13 residues. Germline V gives CDR1 SGHTA, CDR2 FQGNSA. V was trimmed by 5 bases and J by 7 bases, leaving 12 bases between them. The CDR3 bases are TGTGCCAGCAGCATACAGGGAAGGAATGAGCAGTTCTTC. It translates to CASSIQGRNEQFF.

The chain joins TRBV6-1 to TRBJ2-1; tentatively, D is TRBD2 (5 bases). Germline CDR1 MNHNS, CDR2 SASEGT. Trimming removed 0 bases at V and 5 bases at J, with 17 bases between. The CDR3 consists of 17 residues. In DNA form, the CDR3 reads TGTGCCAGCAGTGAAGCGCGGCGACTCCGGGGAAACAATGAGCAGTTCTTC. Its translation: CASSEARRLRGNNEQFF.

This clone was recorded once. The rearrangement links TRBV4-3 to TRBJ2-5; weak D call: TRBD2 (6 bases). CDR3 length: 15 residues. The germline V gene has CDR1 LGHNA and CDR2 YSLEER. V was pared by 0 bases and J by 5 bases, with 13 bases between. The CDR3 DNA follows: TGCGCCAGCAGCCAAGACCCCCGGGAGATGGAGACCCAGTACTTC. It encodes CASSQDPREMETQYF.

This chain connects TRBV7-9 to TRBJ1-4; 7 nucleotides match TRBD1. The CDR3 is 13 residues long. Germline loops: CDR1 SEHNR, CDR2 FQNEAQ (reference sequence). After removal of 8 bases from V and 4 bases from J, the junction contained 4 bases not matched to a gene. CDR3 amino acids: CASGRDSNEKLFF. The CDR3 coding sequence is TGTGCCAGCGGCCGGGACAGTAATGAAAAACTGTTTTTT.

The V and J genes are TRBV2 and TRBJ1-2; D is unresolved. There are 13 residues in the CDR3. The V end lost 3 bases, the J end lost 11 bases, and 16 bases lay between the germline ends. Germline CDR1 is SNHLY and CDR2 is FYNNEI. The CDR3 DNA reads as TGTGCCAGCAGTGATCCGTCCCCTTTTAAATACACCTTC. Translating gives CASSDPSPFKYTF.

The chain joins TRBV6-1 to TRBJ1-4; TRBD1 aligns across 7 bases. The V segment lost 6 bases and the J segment 7 bases; nucleotides outside the gene matches: 8. Germline V gene data show CDR1 as MNHNS and CDR2 as SASEGT. The length of the CDR3 is 14 residues. The CDR3 region has the DNA TGTGCCAGCAGACCTACAGGGGTCTTTGAAAAACTGTTTTTT. It translates to CASRPTGVFEKLFF.

About this clone: This sample also contains other DNA sequences that code for the same CDR3. The chain has TRBV6-6 and TRBJ2-7; tentatively, D is TRBD1 (5 bases). The CDR3 loop spans 16 amino acids. The germline V and J ends were trimmed by 4 bases and 4 bases, with 20 bases remaining between them. CDR1 and CDR2 from the germline V gene are MNHNY and SVGAGI (reference sequence). This CDR3 reads CASSSPDLGANYEQYF. The DNA of the CDR3 is TGTGCCAGCAGTTCGCCGGACCTAGGGGCAAATTACGAGCAGTACTTC.